Following are 2 T cell receptor beta chains from one sample sequenced in a study of T cells in Graves' hyperthyroidism and ophthalmopathy. Amplification targeted TCR beta CDR3 regions from RNA transcripts. The HTBI primer set was used in a first-round RT-PCR of the TCR CDR3. One entry per CDR3 protein results from TCRdb running MiXCR on the multiplex PCR reads. The sample lists around 400,000 distinct CDR3 sequences, around 14% seen once, with roughly 9.2% in the top ten. The sample consisted of blood. The receptors were gathered from a woman between 18 and 29 years old with Graves' hyperthyroidism.

The rearrangement uses TRBV18 and TRBJ1-3; D remains ambiguous. This CDR3 has 16 residues. Looked up from germline, CDR1 is KGHSH and CDR2 is LQKENI. The ends were cut back, 3 bases at V and 4 bases at J, with 16 bases in the middle. The CDR3 protein is CASSPTPFTAGNTIYF. CDR3 in DNA: TGTGCCAGCTCACCTACGCCCTTTACAGCCGGAAACACCATATATTTT. Filled out from reference TRBV18 and TRBJ1-3, the complete variable domain reads NAGVMQNPRHLVRRRGQEARLRCSPMKGHSHVYWYRQLPEEGLKFMVYLQKENIIDESGMPKERFSAEFPKEGPSILRIQQVVRGDSAAYFCASSPTPFTAGNTIYFGEGSWLTVV.

At least ten counts were recorded for this clonotype. V gene TRBV6-1 combines with J gene TRBJ1-1, with D uncertain. V lost 8 bases to trimming and J lost 7 bases, with 11 bases between them. The V gene's germline CDR1 is MNHNS and CDR2 SASEGT. This CDR3 is built from 11 residues. For the CDR3, the DNA is TGTGCCAGCGGACCGGGAAGTGAAGCTTTCTTT. This codes for CASGPGSEAFF.